The T cell receptor (beta chain) described here comes from a study of T cells in localized non-small cell lung cancer. The V and J ends lost 0 bases and 2 bases respectively, with 11 bases between them. This CDR3 is built from 15 residues. Germline lookup yields CDR1 SGHTA and CDR2 FQGNSA. A note on this clone: Its antigen is unidentified.

Findings of the study overall: Those with higher blood T cell density had longer overall survival.

Assay used: immunoSEQ multiplex PCR; TCRdb lists only in-frame clones, some missing. The table lists about 40,000 clones, 80% to 90% of them singletons. The V call is TRBV7-2, the J call TRBJ2-7, with D perhaps TRBD2 (7 bases). The starting material was peripheral blood, obtained before any cancer treatment. The sequence was obtained from a woman aged 40 to 75 with stage I lung adenocarcinoma. The CDR3 loop is CASSLASGGAYEQYF. CDR3 nucleotide sequence: TGTGCCAGCAGCTTAGCATCGGGGGGCGCCTACGAGCAGTACTTC.